This note documents a single T cell receptor (beta chain) sequence. This specimen belongs to a study of blood T cells in healthy people across ages. Trimming cost V 1 base and J 3 bases; bases outside gene matches: 5. The CDR3 is made up of 15 amino acids. The germline V gene encodes CDR1 LNHNV and CDR2 YYDKDF (reference sequence). PCR was performed a second time for about 6 to 12 cycles using a sample-barcoded 5' primer and a J-beta primer mix. TCRdb re-called the 5' RACE reads through MiXCR, storing one row per CDR3 protein. Of 650,000 to 800,000 distinct CDR3 sequences in the sample, around 43% were seen once.

The sequenced sample was blood. V and J are TRBV15 and TRBJ2-7; TRBD2 aligns across 8 bases. The TCR originated in a man in his sixties in good health. CDR3 loop: CATSRAGGRDYEQYF. The CDR3 region has the DNA TGTGCCACCAGCAGAGCGGGGGGGCGGGACTACGAGCAGTACTTC.